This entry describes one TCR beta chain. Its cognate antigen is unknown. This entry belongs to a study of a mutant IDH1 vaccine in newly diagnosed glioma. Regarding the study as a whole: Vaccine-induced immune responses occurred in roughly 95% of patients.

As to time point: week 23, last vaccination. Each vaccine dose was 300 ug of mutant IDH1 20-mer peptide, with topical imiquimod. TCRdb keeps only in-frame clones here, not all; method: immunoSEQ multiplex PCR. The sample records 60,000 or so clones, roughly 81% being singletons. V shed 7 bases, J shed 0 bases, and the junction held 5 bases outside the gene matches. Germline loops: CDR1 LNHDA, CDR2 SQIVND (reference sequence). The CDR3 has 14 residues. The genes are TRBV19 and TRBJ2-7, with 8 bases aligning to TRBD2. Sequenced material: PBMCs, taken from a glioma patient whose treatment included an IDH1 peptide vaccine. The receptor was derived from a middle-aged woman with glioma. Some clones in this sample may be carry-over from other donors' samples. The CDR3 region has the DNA TGTGCCAGTAAGAGGAGCGGGAGCTCCTACGAGCAGTACTTC. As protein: CASKRSGSSYEQYF.